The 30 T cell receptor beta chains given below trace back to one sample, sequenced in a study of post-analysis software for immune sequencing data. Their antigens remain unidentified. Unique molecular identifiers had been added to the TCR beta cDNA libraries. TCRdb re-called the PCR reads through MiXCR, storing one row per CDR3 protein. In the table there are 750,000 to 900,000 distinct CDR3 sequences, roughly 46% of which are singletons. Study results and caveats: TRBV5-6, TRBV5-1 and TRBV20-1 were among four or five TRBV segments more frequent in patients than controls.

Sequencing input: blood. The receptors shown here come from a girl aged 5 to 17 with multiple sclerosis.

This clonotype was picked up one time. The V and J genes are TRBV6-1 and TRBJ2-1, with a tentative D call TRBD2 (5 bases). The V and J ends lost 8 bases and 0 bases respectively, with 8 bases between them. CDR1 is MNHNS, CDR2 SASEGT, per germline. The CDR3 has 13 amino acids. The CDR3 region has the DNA TGTGCCAGCGATAGCGACTCCTACAATGAGCAGTTCTTC. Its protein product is CASDSDSYNEQFF.

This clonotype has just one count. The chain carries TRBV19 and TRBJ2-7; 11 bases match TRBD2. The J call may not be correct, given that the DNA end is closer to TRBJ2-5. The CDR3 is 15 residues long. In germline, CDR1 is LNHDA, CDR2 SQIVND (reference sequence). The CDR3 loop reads CASSITSGSGETQYF. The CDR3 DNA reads TGTGCCAGTAGTATTACTAGCGGGAGCGGGGAGACCCAGTACTTC.

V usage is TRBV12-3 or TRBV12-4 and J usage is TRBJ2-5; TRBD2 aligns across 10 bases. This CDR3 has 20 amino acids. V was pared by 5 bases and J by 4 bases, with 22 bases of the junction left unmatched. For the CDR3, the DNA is TGTGCCAGCAGTACTCCCCTCGGGCTAGCGGGAGCCACGAATCCAGAGACCCAGTACTTC. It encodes CASSTPLGLAGATNPETQYF.

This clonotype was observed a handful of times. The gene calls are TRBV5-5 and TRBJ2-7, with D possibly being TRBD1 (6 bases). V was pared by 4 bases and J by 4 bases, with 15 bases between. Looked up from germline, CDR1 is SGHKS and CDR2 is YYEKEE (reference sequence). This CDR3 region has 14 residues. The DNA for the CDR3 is TGTGCCAGCAGCCCACAGGGATTGGCTTACGAGCAGTACTTC. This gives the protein CASSPQGLAYEQYF.

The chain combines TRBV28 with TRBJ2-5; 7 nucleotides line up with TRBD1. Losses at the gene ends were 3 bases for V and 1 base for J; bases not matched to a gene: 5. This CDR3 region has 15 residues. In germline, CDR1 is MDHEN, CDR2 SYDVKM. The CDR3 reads CASSFGTESQETQYF. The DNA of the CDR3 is TGTGCCAGCAGTTTCGGGACAGAGAGCCAAGAGACCCAGTACTTC.

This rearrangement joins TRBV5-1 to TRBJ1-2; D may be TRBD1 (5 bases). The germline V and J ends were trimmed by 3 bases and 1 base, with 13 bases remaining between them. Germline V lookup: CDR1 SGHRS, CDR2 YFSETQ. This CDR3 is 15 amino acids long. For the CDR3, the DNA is TGCGCCAGCAGCTACACCGGGACGTTTAACTATGGCTACACCTTC. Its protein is CASSYTGTFNYGYTF. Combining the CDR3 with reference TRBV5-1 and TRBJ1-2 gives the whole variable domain KAGVTQTPRYLIKTRGQQVTLSCSPISGHRSVSWYQQTPGQGLQFLFEYFSETQRNKGNFPGRFSGRQFSNSRSEMNVSTLELGDSALYLCASSYTGTFNYGYTFGSGTRLTVV.

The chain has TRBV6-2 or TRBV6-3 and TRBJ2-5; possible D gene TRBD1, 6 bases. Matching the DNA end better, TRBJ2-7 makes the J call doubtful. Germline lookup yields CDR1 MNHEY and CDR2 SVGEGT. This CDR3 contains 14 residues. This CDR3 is CASSSSRTAYEQYF. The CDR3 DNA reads TGTGCCAGCAGTTCCTCTCGGACAGCCTACGAGCAGTACTTC.

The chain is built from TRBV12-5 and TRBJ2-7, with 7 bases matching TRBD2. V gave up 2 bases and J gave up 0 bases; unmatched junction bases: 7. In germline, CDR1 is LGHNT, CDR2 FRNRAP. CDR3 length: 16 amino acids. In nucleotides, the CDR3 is TGTGCTAGTGGTTTGTCCCGTCCGGGAGGCTCCTACGAGCAGTACTTC. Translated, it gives CASGLSRPGGSYEQYF.

The CDR3 DNA sequence: TGTGCCAGCGGTAACGATTGGGCAACTAATGAAAAACTGTTTTTT. This encodes CASGNDWATNEKLFF. J is TRBJ1-4 and V is TRBV12-3 or TRBV12-4; D is unresolved. The length of the CDR3 is 15 residues. The V and J ends lost 8 bases and 0 bases respectively, with 13 bases between them.

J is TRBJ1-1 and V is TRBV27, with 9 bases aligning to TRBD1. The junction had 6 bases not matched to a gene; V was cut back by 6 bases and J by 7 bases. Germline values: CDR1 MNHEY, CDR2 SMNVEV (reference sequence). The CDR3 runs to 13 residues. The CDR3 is CASSPGQGNEAFF. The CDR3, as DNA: TGTGCCAGCAGCCCCGGACAGGGGAATGAAGCTTTCTTT.

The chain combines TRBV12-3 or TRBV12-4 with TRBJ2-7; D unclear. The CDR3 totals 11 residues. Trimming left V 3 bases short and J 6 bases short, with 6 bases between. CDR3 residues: CASSFRREQYF. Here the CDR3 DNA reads TGTGCCAGCAGTTTTCGGCGCGAGCAGTACTTC.

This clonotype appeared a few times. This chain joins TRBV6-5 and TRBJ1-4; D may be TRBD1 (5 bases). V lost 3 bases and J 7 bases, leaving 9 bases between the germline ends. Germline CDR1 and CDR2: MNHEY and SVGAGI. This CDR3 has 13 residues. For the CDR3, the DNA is TGTGCCAGCAGTTATGCGGGGACTGAAAAACTGTTTTTT. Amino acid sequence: CASSYAGTEKLFF.

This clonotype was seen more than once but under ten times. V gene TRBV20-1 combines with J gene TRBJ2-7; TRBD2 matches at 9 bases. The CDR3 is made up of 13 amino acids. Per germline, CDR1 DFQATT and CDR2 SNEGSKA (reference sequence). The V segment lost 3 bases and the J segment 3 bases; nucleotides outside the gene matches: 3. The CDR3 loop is CSASLLAGYEQYF. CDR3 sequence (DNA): TGCAGTGCTAGCCTACTAGCGGGCTACGAGCAGTACTTC.

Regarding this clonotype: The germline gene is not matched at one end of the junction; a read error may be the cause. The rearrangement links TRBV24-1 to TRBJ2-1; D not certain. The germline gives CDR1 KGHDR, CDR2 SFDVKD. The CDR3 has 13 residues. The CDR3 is CATRDWNNNEQFF. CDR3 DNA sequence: TGTGCCACCAGGGATTGGAATAACAATGAGCAGTTCTTC.

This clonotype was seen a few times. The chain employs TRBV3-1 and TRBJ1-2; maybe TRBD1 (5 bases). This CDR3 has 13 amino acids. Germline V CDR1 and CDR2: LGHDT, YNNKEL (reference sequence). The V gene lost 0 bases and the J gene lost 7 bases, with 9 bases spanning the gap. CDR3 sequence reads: CASSQEAQGGYTF. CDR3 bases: TGTGCCAGCAGCCAAGAGGCTCAGGGTGGCTACACCTTC. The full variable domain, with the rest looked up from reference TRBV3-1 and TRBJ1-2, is DTAVSQTPKYLVTQMGNDKSIKCEQNLGHDTMYWYKQDSKKFLKIMFSYNNKELIINETVPNRFSPKSPDKAHLNLHINSLELGDSAVYFCASSQEAQGGYTFGSGTRLTVV.

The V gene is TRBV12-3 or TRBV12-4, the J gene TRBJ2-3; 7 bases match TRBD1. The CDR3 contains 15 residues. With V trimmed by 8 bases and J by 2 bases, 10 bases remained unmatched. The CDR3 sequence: CASSGTETFTDTQYF. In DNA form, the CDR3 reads TGTGCCAGCTCGGGGACAGAGACTTTCACAGATACGCAGTATTTT.

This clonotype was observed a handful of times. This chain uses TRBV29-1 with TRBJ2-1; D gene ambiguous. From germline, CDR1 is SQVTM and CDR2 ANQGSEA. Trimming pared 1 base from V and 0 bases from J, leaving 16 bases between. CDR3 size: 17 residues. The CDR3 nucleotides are TGCAGCGTTGAAGGAGTAGTAGGCAGGTTCTCCTACAATGAGCAGTTCTTC. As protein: CSVEGVVGRFSYNEQFF.

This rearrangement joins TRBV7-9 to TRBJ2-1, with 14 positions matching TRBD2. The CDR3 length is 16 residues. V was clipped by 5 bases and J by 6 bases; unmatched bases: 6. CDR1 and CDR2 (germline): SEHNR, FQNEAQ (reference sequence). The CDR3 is CASSRTSGGSPNEQFF. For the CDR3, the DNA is TGTGCCAGCAGCCGGACTAGCGGGGGGTCCCCCAATGAGCAGTTCTTC.

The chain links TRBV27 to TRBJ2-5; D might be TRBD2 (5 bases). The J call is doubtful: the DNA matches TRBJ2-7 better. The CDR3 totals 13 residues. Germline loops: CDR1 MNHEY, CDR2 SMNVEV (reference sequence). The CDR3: CASSHGETYEQYF. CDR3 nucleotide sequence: TGTGCCAGCAGTCACGGGGAAACCTACGAGCAGTACTTC.

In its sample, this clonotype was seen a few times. The CDR3 DNA follows: TGTGCCAGCAGTGACACAGGGACTGAAGCTTTCTTT. The encoded protein is CASSDTGTEAFF. This chain links TRBV12-3 or TRBV12-4 with TRBJ1-1, with D possibly being TRBD1 (6 bases). The germline V and J ends were trimmed by 5 bases and 5 bases, with 9 bases remaining between them. The CDR3 has 12 residues.

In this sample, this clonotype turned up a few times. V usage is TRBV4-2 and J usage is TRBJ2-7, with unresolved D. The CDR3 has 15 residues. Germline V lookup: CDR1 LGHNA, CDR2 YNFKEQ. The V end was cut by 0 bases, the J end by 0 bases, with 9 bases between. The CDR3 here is CASSQDRQLSYEQYF. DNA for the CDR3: TGTGCCAGCAGCCAAGATCGGCAGCTCTCCTACGAGCAGTACTTC.

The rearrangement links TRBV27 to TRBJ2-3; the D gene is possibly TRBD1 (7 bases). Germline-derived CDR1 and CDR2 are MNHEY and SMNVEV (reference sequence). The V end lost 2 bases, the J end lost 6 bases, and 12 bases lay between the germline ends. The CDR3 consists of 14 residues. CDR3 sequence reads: CASSLARGRDTQYF. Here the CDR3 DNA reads TGTGCCAGCAGTTTAGCCAGGGGGAGGGATACGCAGTATTTT.

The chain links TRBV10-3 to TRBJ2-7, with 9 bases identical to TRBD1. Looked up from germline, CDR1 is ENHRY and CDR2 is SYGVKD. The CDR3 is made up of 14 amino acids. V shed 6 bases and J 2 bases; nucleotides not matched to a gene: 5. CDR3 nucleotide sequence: TGTGCCATCAGGTCGGACAGGGGCGCCTACGAGCAGTACTTC. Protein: CAIRSDRGAYEQYF.

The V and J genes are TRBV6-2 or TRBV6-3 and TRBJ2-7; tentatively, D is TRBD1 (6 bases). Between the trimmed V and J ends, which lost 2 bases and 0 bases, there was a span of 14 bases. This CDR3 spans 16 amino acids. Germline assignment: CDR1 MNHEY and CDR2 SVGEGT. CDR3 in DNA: TGTGCCAGCAGTTACCCTGACAGGAGATCCTCCTACGAGCAGTACTTC. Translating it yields CASSYPDRRSSYEQYF.

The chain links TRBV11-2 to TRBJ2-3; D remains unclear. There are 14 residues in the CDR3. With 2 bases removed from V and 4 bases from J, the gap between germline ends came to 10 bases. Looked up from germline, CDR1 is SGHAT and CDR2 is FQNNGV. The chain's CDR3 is CASSLLISSDTQYF. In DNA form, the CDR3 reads TGTGCCAGCAGCTTACTGATTAGCTCAGATACGCAGTATTTT.

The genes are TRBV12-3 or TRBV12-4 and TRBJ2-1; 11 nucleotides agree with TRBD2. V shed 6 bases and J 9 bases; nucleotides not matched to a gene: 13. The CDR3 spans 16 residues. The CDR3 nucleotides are TGTGCCAGCAGACCTACGACTAGCGGGAAGGGGGGTGAGCAGTTCTTC. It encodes CASRPTTSGKGGEQFF.

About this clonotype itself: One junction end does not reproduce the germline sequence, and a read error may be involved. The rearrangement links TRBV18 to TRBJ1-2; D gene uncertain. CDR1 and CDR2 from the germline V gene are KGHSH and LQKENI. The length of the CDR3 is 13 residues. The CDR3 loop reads CASSTKENYSYTF. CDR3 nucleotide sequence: TGTGCCAGCTCGACCAAGGAAAACTATAGCTACACCTTC.

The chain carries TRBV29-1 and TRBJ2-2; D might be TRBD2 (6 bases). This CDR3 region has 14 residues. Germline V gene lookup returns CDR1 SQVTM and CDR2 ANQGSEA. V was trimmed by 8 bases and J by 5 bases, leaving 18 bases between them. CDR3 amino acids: CSIARAGRTGELFF. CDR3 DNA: TGCAGCATTGCCAGGGCGGGGAGAACCGGGGAGCTGTTTTTT.

The CDR3 nucleotides read TGCAGCGTTGAAACCCGGACTAGCGGGAGTGTCAATGAGCAGTTCTTC. Translating gives CSVETRTSGSVNEQFF. The chain couples TRBV29-1 to TRBJ2-1; 13 bases line up with TRBD2. CDR1 SQVTM and CDR2 ANQGSEA come from the germline V gene. With V trimmed by 2 bases and J by 6 bases, 7 bases remained unmatched. This CDR3 spans 16 amino acids.

CDR3 residues: CASSLNPMGTQYF. The CDR3 DNA sequence: TGTGCCAGCAGCTTAAACCCGATGGGGACCCAGTACTTC. The chain employs TRBV7-9 and TRBJ2-5, with D unresolved. Germline V lookup: CDR1 SEHNR, CDR2 FQNEAQ (reference sequence). V was shortened by 2 bases and J by 7 bases, with 11 bases between the two germline ends. This CDR3 contains 13 residues.